These T cell receptor beta chains were read from a single sample in a study of T cell clusters in autoimmune cytopenias. From the multiplex PCR reads, TCRdb lists one entry per CDR3 protein and no DNA. The sample table includes 5,500 to 8,000 distinct CDR3 sequences. Sample: peripheral blood. The receptors come from a human donor with an autoimmune cytopenia or autoimmune hepatitis (not recorded which). Each CDR3 is given with its conserved first and last residue. The order of the fields is clone size, V gene, J gene, CDR3 protein. A row's size may be missing; if present it is once, few, many or a size class.

-	TRBV20-1	TRBJ2-3	CSAGSGGTSTDTQYF
-	TRBV6-6	TRBJ1-2	CASSFSSSGDPNYGYTF
medium-sized	TRBV19	TRBJ1-2	CASSISPRDRDYGYTF
-	TRBV18	TRBJ2-1	CASSPGTAKGNEQFF
medium-sized	TRBV6-5	TRBJ2-1	CASNPADSYNEQFF
medium-sized	TRBV19	TRBJ1-3	CASLRTSSSGNTIYF
medium-sized	TRBV30	TRBJ1-2	CAWSEADYFATFYGYTF
-	TRBV5-4	TRBJ1-6	CASSSQIGSPLHF
medium-sized	TRBV12-3/TRBV12-4	TRBJ1-4	CASSPPTGQGGKLFF
-	TRBV6-5	TRBJ2-5	CASRSPSGGPGQETQYF
-	TRBV7-9	TRBJ2-5	CASSLIDAGQAQETKYF
medium-sized	TRBV18	TRBJ2-2	CASSLRQGVDTGELFF
medium-sized	TRBV15	TRBJ1-6	CATSRDTRTAPLPLHF
medium-sized	TRBV12-3/TRBV12-4	TRBJ2-1	CASSRLANSYNEQFF